A selection of T cell receptor beta chains follows, all from one sample in a study of T-cell memory formation after mild COVID-19. MiXCR was run by TCRdb on the 5' RACE reads, yielding one entry per CDR3 protein. The sample holds about 290,000 distinct CDR3 sequences; about a sixth are singletons and the top ten take 20% to 25%. The sequenced sample consisted of PBMCs or a T cell subset sorted from them (not recorded which). These receptors were obtained from a man younger than 35 who had mild COVID-19 (a few samples of this study predate the infection). Cell type and time point are not known. CDR3s include the opening cysteine and the closing phenylalanine or tryptophan. A D gene is named only where the DNA matches it firmly. Clone size is shown for a subset of rows, as once, few, many or a class of expanded clone.

few . TRBJ2-5 TRBV24-1 TGTGCCACCAGTGATTTGCGAGAGACCCAGTACTTC CATSDLRETQYF
. TRBD1 TRBJ1-2 TRBV4-3 TGCGCCAGCAGCCAAGACAGGGGGCACTATGGCTACACCTTC CASSQDRGHYGYTF
few TRBD2 TRBJ2-5 TRBV10-3 TGTGCCACCCGGGACTATAAGACCCAGTACTTC CATRDYKTQYF
. . TRBJ1-2 TRBV9 TGTGCCAGCAGTCACAGGAGAGGCGTGAACTATGGCTACACCTTC CASSHRRGVNYGYTF
. . TRBJ2-5 TRBV4-2 TGTGCCAGCAGCCAAGATGCACCGTACCAAGAGACCCAGTACTTC CASSQDAPYQETQYF
many TRBD1 TRBJ2-4 TRBV5-6 TGTGCCAGCAGCTTGGGGGAGACAGGGGGCATTCAGTACTTC CASSLGETGGIQYF
. TRBD1 TRBJ1-1 TRBV29-1 TGCAGCGCCGGACAGGGGGCGACGAACACTGAAGCTTTCTTT CSAGQGATNTEAFF
many . TRBJ2-1 TRBV11-2 TGTGCCAGCAGCGACACAGGGATGGATGAGCAGTTCTTC CASSDTGMDEQFF
few . TRBJ1-4 TRBV6-2/TRBV6-3 TGTGCCAGCAGTCATGGGACATACCTCCGGGGTGAAAAACTGTTTTTT CASSHGTYLRGEKLFF
few TRBD2 TRBJ2-3 TRBV5-4 TGTGCCAGCAGCTTGTTCGCGGGGGGGCCGACAGATACGCAGTATTTT CASSLFAGGPTDTQYF
few . TRBJ1-1 TRBV28 TGTGCCAGCAGTTTATCCCCGGACAGAAGGACTGAAGCTTTCTTT CASSLSPDRRTEAFF
many . TRBJ1-5 TRBV12-3/TRBV12-4 TGTGCCAGCAGTTTGATGGGGAATCAGCCCCAGCATTTT CASSLMGNQPQHF